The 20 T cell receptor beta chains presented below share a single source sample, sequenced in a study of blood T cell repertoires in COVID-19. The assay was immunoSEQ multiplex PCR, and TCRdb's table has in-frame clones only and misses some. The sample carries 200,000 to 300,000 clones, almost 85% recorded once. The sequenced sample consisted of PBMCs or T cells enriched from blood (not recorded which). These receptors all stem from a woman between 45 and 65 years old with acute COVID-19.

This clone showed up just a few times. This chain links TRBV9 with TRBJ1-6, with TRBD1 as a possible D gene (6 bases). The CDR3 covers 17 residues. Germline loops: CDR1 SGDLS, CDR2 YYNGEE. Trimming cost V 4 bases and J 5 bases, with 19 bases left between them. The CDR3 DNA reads TGTGCCAGCAGCCCGAGTATTGGGGGCAAAAATAATTCACCCCTCCACTTT. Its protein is CASSPSIGGKNNSPLHF. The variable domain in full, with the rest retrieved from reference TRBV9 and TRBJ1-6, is DSGVTQTPKHLITATGQRVTLRCSPRSGDLSVYWYQQSLDQGLQFLIQYYNGEERAKGNILERFSAQQFPDLHSELNLSSLELGDSALYFCASSPSIGGKNNSPLHFGNGTRLTVT.

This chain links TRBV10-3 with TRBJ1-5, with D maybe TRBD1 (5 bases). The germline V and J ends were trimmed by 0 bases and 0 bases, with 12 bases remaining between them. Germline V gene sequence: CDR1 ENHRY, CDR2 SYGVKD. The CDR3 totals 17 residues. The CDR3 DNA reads TGTGCCATCAGTGAGTCGGAGGGGACCTATAGCAATCAGCCCCAGCATTTT. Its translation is CAISESEGTYSNQPQHF.

The CDR3 sequence is CASSPTGIPYATNEKLFF. The CDR3 DNA reads as TGTGCCAGCAGCCCGACCGGGATCCCCTATGCAACTAATGAAAAACTGTTTTTT. This chain joins TRBV9 and TRBJ1-4, with D uncertain. The CDR3 runs 18 residues. Germline assignment: CDR1 SGDLS and CDR2 YYNGEE. V lost 4 bases and J 0 bases, leaving 19 bases between the germline ends.

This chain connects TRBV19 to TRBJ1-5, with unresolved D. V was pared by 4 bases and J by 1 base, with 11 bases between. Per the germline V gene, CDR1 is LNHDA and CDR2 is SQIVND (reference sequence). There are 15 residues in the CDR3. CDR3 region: CASSTGYTSNQPQHF. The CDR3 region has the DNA TGTGCCAGTAGTACCGGGTATACGAGCAATCAGCCCCAGCATTTT.

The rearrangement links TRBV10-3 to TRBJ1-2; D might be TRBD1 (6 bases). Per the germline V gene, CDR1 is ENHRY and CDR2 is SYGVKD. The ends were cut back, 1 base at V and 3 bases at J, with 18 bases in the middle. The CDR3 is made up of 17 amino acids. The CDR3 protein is CAISEWAQGANHYGYTF. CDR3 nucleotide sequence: TGTGCCATCAGTGAGTGGGCACAGGGCGCTAATCACTATGGCTACACCTTC.

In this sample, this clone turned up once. The CDR3 nucleotides are TGTGCCAGCAGCTTAGACAGGGAAGGCTACACCTTC. As protein: CASSLDREGYTF. The genes are TRBV7-2 and TRBJ1-2, with D perhaps matching TRBD1 (6 bases). Germline CDR1 reads SGHTA; CDR2 reads FQGNSA. This CDR3 contains 12 residues. Trimming stripped 1 base from V and 8 bases from J, with 8 bases between.

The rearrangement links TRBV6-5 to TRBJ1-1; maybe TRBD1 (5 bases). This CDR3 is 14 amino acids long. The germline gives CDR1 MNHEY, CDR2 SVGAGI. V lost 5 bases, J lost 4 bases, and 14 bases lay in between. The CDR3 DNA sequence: TGTGCCAGCAGTCGGGGGGGGTTTGGCACTGAAGCTTTCTTT. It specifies CASSRGGFGTEAFF.

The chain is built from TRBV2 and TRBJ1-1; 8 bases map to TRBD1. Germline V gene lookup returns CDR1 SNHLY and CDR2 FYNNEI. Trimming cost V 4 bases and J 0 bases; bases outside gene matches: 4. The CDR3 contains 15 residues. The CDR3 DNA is TGTGCCAGCAGTGCAAGGACAGGGATGAACACTGAAGCTTTCTTT. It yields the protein CASSARTGMNTEAFF.

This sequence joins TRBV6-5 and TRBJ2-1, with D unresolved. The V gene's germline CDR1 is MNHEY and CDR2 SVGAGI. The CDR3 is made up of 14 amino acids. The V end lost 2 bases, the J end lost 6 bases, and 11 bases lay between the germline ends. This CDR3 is CASSYATSSNEQFF. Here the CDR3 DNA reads TGTGCCAGCAGTTACGCAACTTCGAGCAATGAGCAGTTCTTC.

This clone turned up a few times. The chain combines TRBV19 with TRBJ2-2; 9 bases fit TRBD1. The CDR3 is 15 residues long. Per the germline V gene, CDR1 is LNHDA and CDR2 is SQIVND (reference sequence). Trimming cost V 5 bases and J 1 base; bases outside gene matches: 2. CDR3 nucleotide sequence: TGTGCCAGTAGTCCGGGACAGGGGAACACCGGGGAGCTGTTTTTT. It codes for CASSPGQGNTGELFF.

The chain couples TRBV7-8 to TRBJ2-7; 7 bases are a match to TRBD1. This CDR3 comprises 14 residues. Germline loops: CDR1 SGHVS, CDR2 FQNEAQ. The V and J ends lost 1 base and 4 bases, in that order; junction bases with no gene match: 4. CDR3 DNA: TGTGCCAGCAGCTTAGGGGACAGCTTATACGAGCAGTACTTC. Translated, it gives CASSLGDSLYEQYF.

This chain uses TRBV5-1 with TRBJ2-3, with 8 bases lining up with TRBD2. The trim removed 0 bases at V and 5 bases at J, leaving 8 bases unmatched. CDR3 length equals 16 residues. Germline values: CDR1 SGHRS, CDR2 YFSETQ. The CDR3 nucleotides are TGCGCCAGCAGCTTGGAGGCCGGGGGGGCTAGAGATACGCAGTATTTT. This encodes CASSLEAGGARDTQYF.

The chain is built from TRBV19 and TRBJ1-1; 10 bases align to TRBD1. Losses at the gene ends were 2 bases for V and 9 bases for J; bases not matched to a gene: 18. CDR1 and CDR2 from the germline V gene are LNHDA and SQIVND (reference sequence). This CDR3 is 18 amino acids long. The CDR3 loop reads CASSISWTGGIRDGKAFF. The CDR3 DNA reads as TGTGCCAGTAGTATATCCTGGACAGGGGGAATTAGGGACGGTAAAGCTTTCTTT.

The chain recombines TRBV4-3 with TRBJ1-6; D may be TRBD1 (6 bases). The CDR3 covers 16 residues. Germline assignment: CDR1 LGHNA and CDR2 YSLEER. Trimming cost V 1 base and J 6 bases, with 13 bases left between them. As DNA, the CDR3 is TGCGCCAGCAGCCAAGGGCGGGGGGGGCGTAATTCACCCCTCCACTTT. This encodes CASSQGRGGRNSPLHF.

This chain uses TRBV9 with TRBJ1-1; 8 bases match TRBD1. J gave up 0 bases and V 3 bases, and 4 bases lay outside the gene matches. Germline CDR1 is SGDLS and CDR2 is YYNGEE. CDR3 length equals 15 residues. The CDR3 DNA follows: TGTGCCAGCAGCGGCGGACAGGGTATGAACACTGAAGCTTTCTTT. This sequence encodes CASSGGQGMNTEAFF. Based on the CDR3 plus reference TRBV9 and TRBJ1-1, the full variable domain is DSGVTQTPKHLITATGQRVTLRCSPRSGDLSVYWYQQSLDQGLQFLIQYYNGEERAKGNILERFSAQQFPDLHSELNLSSLELGDSALYFCASSGGQGMNTEAFFGQGTRLTVV.

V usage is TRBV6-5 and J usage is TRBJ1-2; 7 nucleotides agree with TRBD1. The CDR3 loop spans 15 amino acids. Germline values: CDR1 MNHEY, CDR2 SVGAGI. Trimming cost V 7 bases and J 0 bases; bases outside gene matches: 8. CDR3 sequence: CASTKDRVANYGYTF. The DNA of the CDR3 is TGTGCCAGCACCAAAGACAGGGTAGCTAACTATGGCTACACCTTC.

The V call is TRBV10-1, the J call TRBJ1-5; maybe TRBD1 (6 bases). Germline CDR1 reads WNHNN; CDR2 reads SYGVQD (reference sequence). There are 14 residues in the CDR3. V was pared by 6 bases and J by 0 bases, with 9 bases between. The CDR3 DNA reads TGCGCCAGCAGGATGGGACATAGCAATCAGCCCCAGCATTTT. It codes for CASRMGHSNQPQHF.

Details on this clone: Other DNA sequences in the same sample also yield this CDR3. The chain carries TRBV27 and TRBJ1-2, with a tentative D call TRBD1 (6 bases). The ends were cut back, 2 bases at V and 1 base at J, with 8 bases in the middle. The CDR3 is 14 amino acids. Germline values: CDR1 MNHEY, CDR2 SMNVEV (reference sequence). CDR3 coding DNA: TGTGCCAGCAGTTTACAAGGGGGTAACTATGGCTACACCTTC. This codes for CASSLQGGNYGYTF.

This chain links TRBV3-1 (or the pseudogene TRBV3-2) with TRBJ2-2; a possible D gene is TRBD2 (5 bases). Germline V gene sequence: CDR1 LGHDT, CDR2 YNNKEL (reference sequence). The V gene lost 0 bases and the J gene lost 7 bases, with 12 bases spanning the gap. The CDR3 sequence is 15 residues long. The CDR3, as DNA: TGTGCCAGCAGCCAAGATTTCCAGGCGGGCGGGGAGCTGTTTTTT. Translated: CASSQDFQAGGELFF.

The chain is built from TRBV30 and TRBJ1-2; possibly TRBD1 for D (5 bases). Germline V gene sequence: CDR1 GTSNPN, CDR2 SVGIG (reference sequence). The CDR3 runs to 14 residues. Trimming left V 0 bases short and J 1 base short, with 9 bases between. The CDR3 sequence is CAWSVSGVNYGYTF. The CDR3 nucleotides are TGTGCCTGGAGTGTTTCGGGGGTTAACTATGGCTACACCTTC.